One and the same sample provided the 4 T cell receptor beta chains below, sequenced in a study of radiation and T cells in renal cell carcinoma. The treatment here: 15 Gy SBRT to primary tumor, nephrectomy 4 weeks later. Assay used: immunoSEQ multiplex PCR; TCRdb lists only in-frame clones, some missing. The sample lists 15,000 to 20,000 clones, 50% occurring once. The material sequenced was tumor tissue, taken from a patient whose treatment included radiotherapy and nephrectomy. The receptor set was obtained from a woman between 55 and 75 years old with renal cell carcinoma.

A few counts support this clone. The CDR3, as DNA: TGTGCCAGCAGCCTACAGGCCAATGAGCAGTTCTTC. This gives the protein CASSLQANEQFF. V and J are TRBV7-9 and TRBJ2-1, with a weak D call TRBD1 (5 bases). V lost 5 bases and J lost 6, with 8 bases in between. CDR3 length equals 12 residues. Germline CDR1 is SEHNR and CDR2 is FQNEAQ (reference sequence).

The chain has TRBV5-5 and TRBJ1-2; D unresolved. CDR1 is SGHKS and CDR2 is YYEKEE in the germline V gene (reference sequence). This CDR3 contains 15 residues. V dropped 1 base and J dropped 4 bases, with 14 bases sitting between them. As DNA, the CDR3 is TGTGCCAGCAGCTTGCTGGCAGGACTAACCTATGGCTACACCTTC. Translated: CASSLLAGLTYGYTF.

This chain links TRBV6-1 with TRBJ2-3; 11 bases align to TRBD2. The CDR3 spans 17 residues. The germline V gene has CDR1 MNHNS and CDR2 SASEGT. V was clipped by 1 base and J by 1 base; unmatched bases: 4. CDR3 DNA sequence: TGTGCCAGCAGTGAAGGACCGACTAGCGGGGGCACAGATACGCAGTATTTT. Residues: CASSEGPTSGGTDTQYF.

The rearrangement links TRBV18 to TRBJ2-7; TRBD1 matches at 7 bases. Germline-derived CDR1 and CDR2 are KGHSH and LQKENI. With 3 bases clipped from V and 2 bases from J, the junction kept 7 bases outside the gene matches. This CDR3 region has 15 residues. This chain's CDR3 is CASSPTFDRAYEQYF. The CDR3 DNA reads TGTGCCAGCTCACCTACTTTCGACAGGGCCTACGAGCAGTACTTC.